This TCR beta chain was recorded in a study of radiotherapy plus CTLA-4 blockade in lung cancer. The wider study: Objective responses arose in roughly 20% of patients, and approximately 31% experienced disease control.

Germline CDR1 SNHLY, CDR2 FYNNEI. With 7 bases removed from V and 0 bases from J, the gap between germline ends came to 7 bases. There are 12 residues in the CDR3. Assay used: immunoSEQ multiplex PCR; TCRdb lists only in-frame clones, some missing. The sample has fewer than 50,000 clones, roughly 59% seen once. With respect to this clone: The antigen remains undetermined.

Study outcomes and limitations: Increased serum interferon-beta after radiation also reportedly predicted response strongly. Peripheral blood showed expansion of tumor-derived TCR clones after radiotherapy and ipilimumab.

It was focal radiation plus CTLA-4 blockade with ipilimumab that patients with chemo-refractory metastatic non-small-cell lung cancer received. The receptor's source is a human donor with non-small cell lung cancer who had a partial response to radiotherapy plus ipilimumab. Material: peripheral blood, obtained from a patient treated with radiotherapy plus ipilimumab. V usage is TRBV2 and J usage is TRBJ2-7; D gene ambiguous. The chain's CDR3 is CASTVASYEQYF. CDR3 coding DNA: TGTGCCAGCACGGTCGCCTCCTACGAGCAGTACTTC.